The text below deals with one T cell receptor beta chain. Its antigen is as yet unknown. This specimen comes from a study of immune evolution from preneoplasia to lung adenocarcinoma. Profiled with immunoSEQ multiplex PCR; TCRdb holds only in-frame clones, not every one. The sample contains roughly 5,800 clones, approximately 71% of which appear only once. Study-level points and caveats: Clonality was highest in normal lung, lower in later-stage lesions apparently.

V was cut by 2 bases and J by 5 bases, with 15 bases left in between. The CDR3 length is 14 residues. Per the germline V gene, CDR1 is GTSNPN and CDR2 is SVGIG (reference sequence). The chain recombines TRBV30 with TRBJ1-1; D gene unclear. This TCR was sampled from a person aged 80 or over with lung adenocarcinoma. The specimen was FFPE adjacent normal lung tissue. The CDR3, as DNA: TGTGCCTGGAGTCGGCCGGTGTGGAGTACTGAAGCTTTCTTT. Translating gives CAWSRPVWSTEAFF.